Listed below are T cell receptor beta chains from one sample, sequenced in a study of OX40 agonist ivuxolimab in advanced cancers. Assay: immunoSEQ multiplex PCR; the TCRdb copy retains only in-frame clones and omits some. The repertoire holds 65,000 to 85,000 clones, with around 90% as singletons. The material sequenced was CD4+ or CD8+ T cells sorted from blood, taken in a trial of the OX40 agonist ivuxolimab. The receptors derive from an adult with an advanced solid tumor such as melanoma, head and neck, liver or kidney cancer. Each CDR3 is given with its conserved first and last residue. The D gene is left open where the match is weak. Only part of the rows carry a size: once, few, many, or a class if the clone is expanded.

TRBV7-9	TRBJ2-7	-	-	CASSLNLGFEQYF	TGTGCCAGCAGCTTAAACCTGGGTTTCGAGCAGTACTTC
TRBV27	TRBJ2-2	once	-	CASSSAGHTGELFF	TGTGCCAGCAGTTCCGCCGGACACACCGGGGAGCTGTTTTTT
TRBV4-2	TRBJ2-7	-	-	CASSQDRWDYEQYF	TGTGCCAGCAGCCAAGACCGCTGGGACTACGAGCAGTACTTC
TRBV25-1	TRBJ2-5	-	-	CASSSGPSLETQYF	TGTGCCAGCAGTTCAGGTCCTAGCTTGGAGACCCAGTACTTC
TRBV14	TRBJ1-2	-	-	CASSQDGGDYGYTF	TGTGCCAGCAGCCAAGATGGGGGGGACTATGGCTACACCTTC
TRBV4-1	TRBJ2-7	-	-	CASSQGGEWSEQYF	TGCGCCAGCAGCCAAGGGGGTGAATGGTCCGAGCAGTACTTC
TRBV19	TRBJ1-1	-	-	CASSIYGELNTEAFF	TGTGCCAGTAGTATATACGGGGAACTGAACACTGAAGCTTTCTTT
TRBV4-1	TRBJ2-3	-	-	CASSQNPWGTDTQYF	TGCGCCAGCAGCCAGAACCCCTGGGGGACAGATACGCAGTATTTT
TRBV21-1	TRBJ2-7	-	-	CASSISSDREWEQYF	TGTGCCAGCAGCATATCGTCGGACAGGGAGTGGGAGCAGTACTTC
TRBV25-1	TRBJ1-1	few	TRBD1	CASSTGDQAFF	TGTGCCAGCAGTACAGGGGACCAAGCTTTCTTT
TRBV7-9	TRBJ1-2	-	TRBD1	CASSLVTGGDYGYTF	TGTGCCAGCAGCTTAGTGACAGGGGGGGACTATGGCTACACCTTC
TRBV7-2	TRBJ2-5	once	-	CASSPGTLFQETQYF	TGTGCCAGCAGCCCGGGGACCCTCTTCCAAGAGACCCAGTACTTC
TRBV18	TRBJ1-4	-	-	CASAEGTNEKLFF	TGTGCCAGCGCTGAGGGAACTAATGAAAAACTGTTTTTT
TRBV7-9	TRBJ2-1	-	-	CASSPDRTPSYNEQFF	TGTGCCAGCAGCCCCGACCGGACTCCCTCCTACAATGAGCAGTTCTTC
TRBV9	TRBJ1-5	-	-	CASSHTSDYLQPQHF	TGTGCCAGCAGCCACACCTCGGATTACCTTCAGCCCCAGCATTTT
TRBV5-1	TRBJ1-1	-	-	CASSLRGRDTEAFF	TGCGCCAGCAGTTTGCGGGGGCGGGACACTGAAGCTTTCTTT
TRBV7-3	TRBJ1-1	-	TRBD1	CASSTSGTGGLETEAFF	TGTGCCAGCAGCACATCCGGGACAGGGGGTTTGGAAACTGAAGCTTTCTTT
TRBV11-2	TRBJ2-2	-	TRBD2	CASTSTGGAWVTGELFF	TGTGCCAGCACCTCAACCGGGGGGGCGTGGGTCACCGGGGAGCTGTTTTTT
TRBV10-1	TRBJ2-5	-	-	CASSVRDGEETQYF	TGCGCCAGCAGTGTTAGGGATGGCGAAGAGACCCAGTACTTC
TRBV13	TRBJ1-1	few	-	CASSLARGGTEAFF	TGTGCCAGCAGCTTAGCTAGGGGGGGCACTGAAGCTTTCTTT
TRBV6-5	TRBJ2-2	-	-	CASSYSNEAGELFF	TGTGCCAGCAGTTACTCGAACGAGGCCGGGGAGCTGTTTTTT
TRBV6-4	TRBJ2-3	medium-sized	TRBD2	CASSEERGGPDTQYF	TGTGCCAGCAGTGAGGAGCGGGGGGGGCCAGATACGCAGTATTTT
TRBV15	TRBJ1-5	-	-	CATSRDGNNQPQHF	TGTGCCACCAGCAGAGACGGGAACAATCAGCCCCAGCATTTT
TRBV7-8	TRBJ2-7	-	-	CASSLAGRSYEQYF	TGTGCCAGCAGCTTAGCTGGGAGGTCCTACGAGCAGTACTTC
TRBV6-5	TRBJ1-6	once	TRBD1	CASSYWGQGHNSPLHF	TGTGCCAGCAGTTACTGGGGACAGGGTCATAATTCACCCCTCCACTTT
TRBV4-1	TRBJ1-1	-	-	CASSKMGVMNTEAFF	TGCGCCAGCAGCAAGATGGGGGTCATGAACACTGAAGCTTTCTTT
TRBV5-1	TRBJ2-3	-	-	CASSTQLRTDTQYF	TGCGCCAGCAGCACCCAGTTGCGCACAGATACGCAGTATTTT
TRBV6-5	TRBJ2-1	once	-	CASSYGSNEQLF	TGTGCCAGCAGTTACGGGTCCAATGAGCAGCTCTTC
TRBV5-1	TRBJ2-3	-	TRBD1	CASSEGAGTDTQYF	TGCGCCAGCAGCGAGGGGGCGGGCACAGATACGCAGTATTTT
TRBV7-9	TRBJ2-7	-	-	CASSLPGDRNEQYF	TGTGCCAGCAGCTTACCAGGGGATAGGAACGAGCAGTACTTC
TRBV10-3	TRBJ1-2	-	TRBD1	CASGGAGGTGYGYTF	TGTGCCTCCGGTGGGGCAGGGGGCACGGGCTATGGCTACACCTTC